This entry concerns a single TCR beta chain. Its antigen is unknown. The sample comes from a study of cytomegalovirus exposure and HLA in healthy donors. Study-level findings and limits: According to a later analysis, donors in an Asian-associated ancestry cluster reportedly had fewer N-insertions than the roughly 640-donor mean. Later analysis demonstrated an association between a missense DCLRE1C variant and TCR beta V- and J-gene trimming. The classifier reportedly diagnosed cytomegalovirus status with high specificity and sensitivity.

As for the donors, each was a healthy bone marrow donor. PCR employed 60 Vbeta and 13 Jbeta primers. Generated by immunoSEQ multiplex PCR, the TCRdb table keeps only in-frame clones and is missing some. The data hold roughly 100,000 clones, with around 82% observed a single time. The receptor's source is a woman between 18 and 29 years old in good health and CMV-seropositive. Sequencing was done on a sample of PBMCs.

CDR3 sequence (DNA): TGTGCCAGCAGCTTACAGGTGGGTCAGCCCCAGCATTTT. The encoded protein is CASSLQVGQPQHF. The V and J genes are TRBV7-9 and TRBJ1-5, with D unclear. Per the germline V gene, CDR1 is SEHNR and CDR2 is FQNEAQ (reference sequence). Trimming left V 2 bases short and J 6 bases short, with 8 bases between. This CDR3 comprises 13 residues.